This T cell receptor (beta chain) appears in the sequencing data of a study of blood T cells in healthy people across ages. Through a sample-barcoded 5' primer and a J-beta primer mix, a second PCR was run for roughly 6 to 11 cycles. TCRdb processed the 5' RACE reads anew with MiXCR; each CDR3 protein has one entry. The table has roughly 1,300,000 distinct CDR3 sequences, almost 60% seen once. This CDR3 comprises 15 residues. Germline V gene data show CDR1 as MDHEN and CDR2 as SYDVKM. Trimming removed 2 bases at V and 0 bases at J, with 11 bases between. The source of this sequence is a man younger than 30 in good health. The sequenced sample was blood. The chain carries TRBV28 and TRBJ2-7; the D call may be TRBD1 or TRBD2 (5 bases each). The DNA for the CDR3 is TGTGCCAGCAGTTTACGAGGGACCGTCTCCTACGAGCAGTACTTC. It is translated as CASSLRGTVSYEQYF.